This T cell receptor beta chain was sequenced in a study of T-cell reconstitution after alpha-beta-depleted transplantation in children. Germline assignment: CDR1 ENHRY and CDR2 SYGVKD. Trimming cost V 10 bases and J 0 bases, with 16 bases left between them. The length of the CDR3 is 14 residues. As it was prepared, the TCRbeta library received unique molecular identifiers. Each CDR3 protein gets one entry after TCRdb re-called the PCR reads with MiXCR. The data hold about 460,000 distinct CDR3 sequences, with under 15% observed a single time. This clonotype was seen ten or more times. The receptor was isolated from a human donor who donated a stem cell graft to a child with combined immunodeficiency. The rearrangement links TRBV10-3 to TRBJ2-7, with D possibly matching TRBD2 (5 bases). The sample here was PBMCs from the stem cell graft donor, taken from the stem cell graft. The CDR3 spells CATRRLGVSYEQYF. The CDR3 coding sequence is TGTGCCACCCGTCGATTGGGAGTCTCCTACGAGCAGTACTTC.